The 4 T cell receptor beta chains presented below share a single source sample, sequenced in a study of CD8+ T cells in alopecia areata. Sample treatment: oral pan-JAK inhibitor, 5-10 mg twice daily. Extracted from the samples, RNA was reverse transcribed into cDNA to serve as the sequencing template. Using immunoSEQ multiplex PCR, the repertoire was profiled, and TCRdb retains in-frame clones only, with some absent. The repertoire includes a few hundred thousand clones, less than 50% of them detected once, and about 2.4% sits in the top ten. The source was CD4+ T cells sorted from blood, collected at approximately week 39, from a patient treated with tofacitinib. The source is a human donor with alopecia areata.

This rearrangement joins TRBV27 to TRBJ1-5; D perhaps matches TRBD1 (5 bases). Trimming removed 2 bases at V and 1 base at J, with 18 bases between. This CDR3 has 18 amino acids. Germline values: CDR1 MNHEY, CDR2 SMNVEV (reference sequence). The CDR3 nucleotides are TGTGCCAGCAGTTTACTCGGGACCCCCTCGAGGAGCAATCAGCCCCAGCATTTT. Its protein product is CASSLLGTPSRSNQPQHF.

The V call is TRBV28, the J call TRBJ2-3; D remains ambiguous. V lost 5 bases and J lost 8, with 11 bases in between. The CDR3 has 12 amino acids. Per germline, CDR1 MDHEN and CDR2 SYDVKM. The chain's CDR3 is CASSQPLFTQYF. The CDR3 coding sequence is TGTGCCAGCAGTCAACCTCTTTTTACGCAGTATTTT.

This clone was observed a few times. The genes are TRBV9 and TRBJ1-2, with 8 bases aligning to TRBD1. Losses at the gene ends were 4 bases for V and 3 bases for J; bases not matched to a gene: 2. Germline V gene lookup returns CDR1 SGDLS and CDR2 YYNGEE. The length of the CDR3 is 13 residues. CDR3 sequence reads: CASSPTGDYGYTF. The CDR3, as DNA: TGTGCCAGCAGCCCGACAGGGGACTATGGCTACACCTTC.

This clone was observed a handful of times. The CDR3 region has the DNA TGCAGCGCGACTAGCGGGAGCATCACCGGGGAGCTGTTTTTT. Translating it yields CSATSGSITGELFF. V usage is TRBV29-1 and J usage is TRBJ2-2; 12 bases align to TRBD2. Germline assignment: CDR1 SQVTM and CDR2 ANQGSEA. This CDR3 spans 14 amino acids. V lost 7 bases and J lost 4; bases outside the gene matches: 4.